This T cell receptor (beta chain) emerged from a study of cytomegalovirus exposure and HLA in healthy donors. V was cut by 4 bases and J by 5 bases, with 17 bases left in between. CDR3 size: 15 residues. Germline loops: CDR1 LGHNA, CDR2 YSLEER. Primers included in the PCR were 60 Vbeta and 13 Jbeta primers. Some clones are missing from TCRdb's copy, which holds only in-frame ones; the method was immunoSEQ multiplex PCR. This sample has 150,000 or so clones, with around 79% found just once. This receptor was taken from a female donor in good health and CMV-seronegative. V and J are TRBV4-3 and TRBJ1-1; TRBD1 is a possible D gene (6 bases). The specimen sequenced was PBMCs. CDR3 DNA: TGCGCCAGCAGCCTCCGGGGGGGGGCGAGTACTGAAGCTTTCTTT. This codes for CASSLRGGASTEAFF.